Listed below are T cell receptor beta chains from one sample, sequenced in a study of blood T cell repertoires in COVID-19. Generated by immunoSEQ multiplex PCR, the TCRdb table keeps only in-frame clones and is missing some. The sample consists of 85,000 to 130,000 clones, over 70% of them appearing once. The sample was peripheral blood. The receptors derive from a man aged 45-65 years with acute or convalescent COVID-19. The CDR3 runs from the conserved cysteine through the conserved F or W. A D gene is named only where the DNA matches it firmly. Only some rows state a clone size, as once, few, many or a class for expanded clones.

j_call	v_call	clone_size	d_call	cdr3_aa	cdr3_nt
TRBJ1-1	TRBV28	-	-	CASRSRWNTEAFF	TGTGCCAGCAGATCTAGGTGGAACACTGAAGCTTTCTTT
TRBJ2-5	TRBV3-1/TRBV3-2	-	-	CASSQGRAETQYF	TGTGCCAGCAGCCAAGGGAGGGCAGAGACCCAGTACTTC
TRBJ2-5	TRBV19	-	-	CASSIGAQYQETQYF	TGTGCCAGTAGTATTGGGGCACAGTACCAAGAGACCCAGTACTTC
TRBJ2-1	TRBV20-1	-	TRBD1	CSASRQGVRNEQFF	TGCAGTGCTAGTAGGCAGGGGGTGAGGAATGAGCAGTTCTTC
TRBJ2-1	TRBV28	once	TRBD1	CASSSGTGRDEQFF	TGTGCCAGCAGTTCCGGGACAGGGAGAGATGAGCAGTTCTTC
TRBJ2-3	TRBV30	-	TRBD2	CAWSLSLAGGYDTQYF	TGTGCCTGGAGCCTCTCTCTAGCGGGAGGTTACGATACGCAGTATTTT
TRBJ2-4	TRBV2	-	TRBD2	CASRSHPGTSGSKNIQYF	TGTGCCAGCAGATCGCACCCCGGGACTAGCGGGAGCAAAAACATTCAGTACTTC
TRBJ2-1	TRBV27	-	TRBD2	CASSLFGLAVSYNEQFF	TGTGCCAGCAGTTTATTCGGACTAGCGGTGTCCTACAATGAGCAGTTCTTC
TRBJ1-5	TRBV27	-	-	CASSWGVGGNQPQHF	TGTGCCAGCAGCTGGGGGGTTGGGGGCAATCAGCCCCAGCATTTT
TRBJ1-4	TRBV4-1	-	TRBD1	CASSQAGTGTEKLFF	TGCGCCAGCAGCCAAGCCGGGACAGGTACCGAAAAACTGTTTTTT
TRBJ2-7	TRBV21-1	-	-	CASSKPYRGFGYEQYF	TGTGCCAGCAGCAAACCCTACCGGGGGTTCGGGTACGAGCAGTACTTC
TRBJ2-7	TRBV28	few	TRBD1	CASNSGQGYGREQYF	TGTGCCAGTAACTCGGGACAGGGGTACGGTCGGGAGCAGTACTTC
TRBJ2-7	TRBV19	-	TRBD2	CASQGEGLANYFSYEQYF	TGTGCCAGCCAGGGGGAGGGACTAGCAAACTACTTCTCCTACGAGCAGTACTTC
TRBJ2-7	TRBV5-1	-	TRBD1	CASSFRQGSYEQYF	TGCGCCAGCAGCTTTCGACAGGGATCCTACGAGCAGTACTTC
TRBJ1-5	TRBV27	-	TRBD1	CASRKDGTGGIYQPQHF	TGTGCCAGCAGAAAAGACGGGACAGGGGGCATCTATCAGCCCCAGCATTTT
TRBJ2-3	TRBV10-3	-	-	CAIRAGWILASSTDTQYF	TGTGCCATCAGAGCGGGCTGGATCCTAGCGAGCAGCACAGATACGCAGTATTTT
TRBJ2-3	TRBV29-1	-	TRBD2	CSVVASGAFTDTQYF	TGCAGCGTTGTGGCTAGCGGGGCTTTCACAGATACGCAGTATTTT
TRBJ2-2	TRBV18	-	-	CASSSQGSGYTGELFF	TGTGCCAGCTCATCACAGGGTAGCGGCTACACCGGGGAGCTGTTTTTT
TRBJ2-1	TRBV5-6	-	-	CASTGGAYNEQFF	TGTGCCAGCACGGGTGGGGCATACAATGAGCAGTTCTTC
TRBJ2-2	TRBV4-1	-	TRBD2	CASSHLGGRAIGELFF	TGCGCCAGCAGCCATTTGGGCGGGAGGGCTATCGGGGAGCTGTTTTTT
TRBJ1-1	TRBV29-1	once	-	CSVVRDKVSTEAFF	TGCAGCGTGGTTCGGGACAAAGTATCCACTGAAGCTTTCTTT
TRBJ2-3	TRBV18	-	TRBD2	CASSPLAGPETDTQYF	TGTGCCAGCTCACCACTAGCGGGTCCAGAGACAGATACGCAGTATTTT
TRBJ2-2	TRBV19	-	TRBD2	CASSIGTRSGGELFF	TGTGCCAGTAGTATAGGGACTAGATCGGGCGGGGAGCTGTTTTTT
TRBJ2-1	TRBV6-5	-	TRBD2	CASNPSGILEQFF	TGTGCCAGCAACCCTAGCGGGATCCTAGAGCAGTTCTTC
TRBJ2-1	TRBV5-1	-	TRBD2	CASSWGSSGRSSYNEQFF	TGCGCCAGCAGCTGGGGGAGTAGCGGGAGGAGCTCCTACAATGAGCAGTTCTTC
TRBJ2-7	TRBV2	once	-	CASTGLPYQQYF	TGTGCCAGCACCGGACTTCCCTATCAGCAGTACTTC
TRBJ1-1	TRBV29-1	-	-	CSVSGEGTEAFF	TGCAGCGTGTCCGGGGAGGGCACTGAAGCTTTCTTT
TRBJ2-1	TRBV29-1	-	TRBD2	CSVAAVGLPNEQFF	TGCAGCGTCGCTGCGGTGGGACTACCTAATGAGCAGTTCTTC
TRBJ2-5	TRBV28	-	TRBD2	CASSSWTSGRGPQETQYF	TGTGCCAGCAGTTCATGGACTAGCGGGAGGGGCCCCCAAGAGACCCAGTACTTC
TRBJ1-4	TRBV7-2	-	-	CASSLDGGGTNEKLFF	TGTGCCAGCAGCTTAGACGGCGGGGGAACTAATGAAAAACTGTTTTTT
TRBJ2-3	TRBV5-1	-	TRBD2	CASSPGLAGTDTQYF	TGCGCCAGCAGCCCAGGACTAGCGGGCACAGATACGCAGTATTTT
TRBJ2-1	TRBV3-1/TRBV3-2	-	TRBD2	CASSSRTSGRINEQFF	TGTGCCAGCAGCTCTCGGACTAGCGGGAGGATTAATGAGCAGTTCTTC
TRBJ1-1	TRBV27	-	-	CASSKTGGSTSEAFF	TGTGCCAGCAGCAAGACAGGAGGTTCGACATCTGAAGCTTTCTTT
TRBJ2-1	TRBV29-1	-	-	CSVEGPGRNEQFF	TGCAGCGTTGAAGGTCCGGGTCGCAATGAGCAGTTCTTC
TRBJ2-3	TRBV18	-	-	CASSLDRSGISTDTQYF	TGTGCCAGCTCATTAGATCGGAGCGGAATTAGCACAGATACGCAGTATTTT
TRBJ2-1	TRBV3-1/TRBV3-2	-	TRBD2	CASSPSGGSYNEQFF	TGTGCCAGCAGCCCTAGCGGGGGGTCCTACAATGAGCAGTTCTTC
TRBJ2-7	TRBV10-3	few	TRBD1	CAISDWTGSGEQYF	TGTGCCATCAGTGATTGGACAGGGTCGGGTGAGCAGTACTTC
TRBJ2-7	TRBV7-8	-	TRBD1	CASSPTRDRGHEQYF	TGTGCCAGCAGTCCTACCCGGGACAGGGGACACGAGCAGTACTTC
TRBJ2-1	TRBV30	-	-	CAWSVPRADHNEQFF	TGTGCCTGGAGTGTACCCAGGGCCGACCACAATGAGCAGTTCTTC
TRBJ2-1	TRBV10-3	-	TRBD2	CAISEKTSGHNEQFF	TGTGCCATCAGTGAGAAGACTAGCGGACACAATGAGCAGTTCTTC
TRBJ2-7	TRBV27	-	TRBD2	CASSPHNGLAGAHEQYF	TGTGCCAGCAGTCCACACAACGGACTAGCGGGAGCCCACGAGCAGTACTTC
TRBJ2-2	TRBV4-2	-	TRBD2	CASSQVGGRAPGELFF	TGTGCCAGCAGCCAAGTAGGCGGGAGGGCCCCCGGGGAGCTGTTTTTT
TRBJ2-1	TRBV28	-	-	CASRSPGYNEQFF	TGTGCCAGCAGATCCCCAGGATACAATGAGCAGTTCTTC
TRBJ1-1	TRBV5-1	-	TRBD1	CASSGGQGANTEAFF	TGCGCCAGCAGTGGCGGACAGGGGGCGAACACTGAAGCTTTCTTT
TRBJ1-2	TRBV14	-	TRBD1	CASSLGGRNYGYTF	TGTGCCAGCAGCTTAGGGGGCAGGAACTATGGCTACACCTTC
TRBJ1-1	TRBV10-3	-	-	CAISEALSGNTEAFF	TGTGCCATCAGTGAGGCTCTATCAGGGAACACTGAAGCTTTCTTT
TRBJ2-3	TRBV2	once	TRBD2	CAGGIAGGSTDTQYF	TGTGCCGGAGGGATCGCGGGAGGGAGCACAGATACGCAGTATTTT
TRBJ2-1	TRBV5-1	many	TRBD2	CASSELSGYNEQFF	TGCGCCAGCTCCGAACTTAGCGGGTACAATGAGCAGTTCTTC
TRBJ2-2	TRBV5-4	-	-	CASSSGRWESGELFF	TGTGCCAGCAGCTCCGGGAGATGGGAATCCGGGGAGCTGTTTTTT
TRBJ2-5	TRBV12-5	-	TRBD2	CASGLGLAGGPVETQYF	TGTGCTAGTGGTTTGGGACTAGCGGGAGGGCCGGTAGAGACCCAGTACTTC